These T cell receptor beta chains were read from a single sample in a study of T-cell reconstitution after alpha-beta-depleted transplantation in children. TCRdb processed the PCR reads anew with MiXCR; each CDR3 protein has one entry. The sample has 500,000 to 600,000 distinct CDR3 sequences; approximately 32% are singletons. This material consisted of PBMCs from the stem cell graft donor, taken from the stem cell graft. Source of these receptors: a human donor who donated a stem cell graft to a child with aplastic anemia. CDR3s include the opening cysteine and the closing phenylalanine or tryptophan. A D gene is named only where the DNA matches it firmly. Only some rows state a clone size, as once, few, many or a class for expanded clones.

clone size,D gene,V gene,J gene,CDR3 protein,CDR3 DNA
-,TRBD2,TRBV12-3/TRBV12-4,TRBJ2-1,CASSLGGLARYNEQFF,TGTGCCAGCAGTTTGGGGGGACTAGCGAGATACAATGAGCAGTTCTTC
-,-,TRBV27,TRBJ1-1,CASSRQTGNTEAFF,TGTGCCAGCAGTCGCCAGACCGGGAACACTGAAGCTTTCTTT
-,-,TRBV27,TRBJ2-1,CASIPLSFSYNEQFF,TGTGCCAGCATTCCACTGAGCTTCTCCTACAATGAGCAGTTCTTC
-,-,TRBV30,TRBJ2-3,CAWRSPAGLTDTQYF,TGTGCCTGGAGAAGCCCCGCGGGACTCACAGATACGCAGTATTTT
few,-,TRBV12-3/TRBV12-4,TRBJ2-5,CASSRPSQGTQYF,TGTGCCAGCAGTCGACCCTCCCAGGGGACCCAGTACTTC
few,TRBD1,TRBV7-8,TRBJ1-5,CASSLEGGQGAGLGQPQHF,TGTGCCAGCAGCTTAGAGGGAGGACAGGGGGCAGGCTTGGGTCAGCCCCAGCATTTT
few,TRBD2,TRBV9,TRBJ2-1,CASSVGLAGIYNEQFF,TGTGCCAGCAGCGTAGGACTAGCGGGAATCTACAATGAGCAGTTCTTC
-,TRBD1,TRBV28,TRBJ1-1,CASRIPRDRVKGRTEAFF,TGTGCCAGCAGAATCCCCCGGGACAGGGTAAAAGGAAGGACTGAAGCTTTCTTT
few,-,TRBV20-1,TRBJ1-1,CSATQSMNTEAFF,TGCAGTGCCACACAGTCGATGAACACTGAAGCTTTCTTT
few,-,TRBV20-1,TRBJ1-5,CSARDGDLGQPQHF,TGCAGTGCTAGAGATGGGGATTTGGGTCAGCCCCAGCATTTT
-,TRBD2,TRBV18,TRBJ2-1,CASSPPGGLAGSRNEQFF,TGTGCCAGCTCACCACCGGGAGGACTAGCGGGAAGTCGGAATGAGCAGTTCTTC
-,-,TRBV19,TRBJ2-5,CASSGGYRETQYF,TGTGCCAGTAGTGGGGGATATCGAGAGACCCAGTACTTC
-,-,TRBV4-2,TRBJ2-1,CASTEESRVNEQFF,TGTGCCAGTACCGAGGAGTCTCGGGTCAATGAGCAGTTCTTC
-,-,TRBV12-3/TRBV12-4,TRBJ2-6,CASSSTGANVLTF,TGTGCCAGCAGTTCGACTGGGGCCAACGTCCTGACTTTC
few,TRBD2,TRBV7-3,TRBJ2-1,CASSPRTSVNEQFF,TGTGCCAGCAGCCCAAGGACTAGCGTCAATGAGCAGTTCTTC
-,-,TRBV29-1,TRBJ2-5,CSAGQQQETQYF,TGCAGCGCTGGACAGCAACAAGAGACCCAGTACTTC
-,TRBD2,TRBV7-9,TRBJ2-1,CASSLVWVAGGPVEQFF,TGTGCCAGCAGCTTAGTTTGGGTAGCGGGAGGGCCAGTTGAGCAGTTCTTC
few,TRBD1,TRBV25-1,TRBJ1-2,CASSAGTGESGTF,TGTGCCAGCAGTGCTGGGACAGGGGAGTCGGGCACCTTC
-,-,TRBV6-5,TRBJ1-1,CASWDTNTEAFF,TGTGCCAGCTGGGACACAAACACTGAAGCTTTCTTT
-,-,TRBV5-1,TRBJ1-4,CASSMYRATNEKLFF,TGCGCCAGCAGCATGTACCGGGCAACTAATGAAAAACTGTTTTTT
-,TRBD2,TRBV28,TRBJ2-7,CASTIASGVSYEQYF,TGTGCCAGCACGATCGCTAGCGGCGTCTCCTACGAGCAGTACTTC
-,-,TRBV7-8,TRBJ2-1,CASDETGNSYNEQFF,TGTGCCAGCGACGAGACTGGTAACTCCTACAATGAGCAGTTCTTC
-,TRBD2,TRBV18,TRBJ2-1,CASSPPMAGGPSNEQFF,TGTGCCAGCTCACCACCCATGGCGGGAGGGCCCTCGAATGAGCAGTTCTTC
few,TRBD2,TRBV30,TRBJ2-1,CAWSSDGRNEQFF,TGTGCCTGGAGTAGTGACGGGAGGAATGAGCAGTTCTTC
few,TRBD1,TRBV6-1,TRBJ2-1,CASSGDRAAEQFF,TGTGCCAGCAGTGGTGACAGGGCGGCCGAGCAGTTCTTC
-,-,TRBV20-1,TRBJ2-5,CSATDRSQETQYF,TGCAGTGCAACTGACAGGAGCCAAGAGACCCAGTACTTC
few,TRBD1,TRBV2,TRBJ2-2,CASSWDRNTGELFF,TGTGCCAGCAGCTGGGACAGGAACACCGGGGAGCTGTTTTTT
few,-,TRBV24-1,TRBJ2-3,CATSDLRDKHGDTQYF,TGTGCCACCAGTGATTTAAGGGACAAGCACGGGGATACGCAGTATTTT
-,-,TRBV18,TRBJ1-1,CASSPSGGNTEAFF,TGTGCCAGCTCACCGTCTGGAGGGAACACTGAAGCTTTCTTT
-,-,TRBV12-3/TRBV12-4,TRBJ2-7,CASSSRGGRAYEQYF,TGTGCCAGCAGTTCCCGGGGTGGCAGGGCCTACGAGCAGTACTTC
few,TRBD2,TRBV20-1,TRBJ2-7,CSAYSMLAGEYEQYF,TGCAGTGCTTACTCCATGCTAGCGGGAGAATACGAGCAGTACTTC
once,-,TRBV29-1,TRBJ2-7,CSVARGILGEQYF,TGCAGCGTTGCGCGGGGAATTCTGGGGGAGCAGTACTTC
-,TRBD1,TRBV20-1,TRBJ2-5,CSAMFGQGIETQYF,TGCAGTGCTATGTTCGGACAGGGTATTGAGACCCAGTACTTC
few,-,TRBV27,TRBJ1-1,CASSSSSGRAGTEAFF,TGTGCCAGCAGCTCATCGTCGGGCAGGGCGGGCACTGAAGCTTTCTTT
many,TRBD2,TRBV20-1,TRBJ2-1,CSAPSQVAGNNEQFF,TGCAGTGCCCCCAGTCAGGTAGCGGGAAACAATGAGCAGTTCTTC
few,TRBD2,TRBV20-1,TRBJ2-3,CSARRGTSGRGDTQYF,TGCAGTGCTAGGAGGGGGACTAGCGGGAGAGGGGATACGCAGTATTTT
-,-,TRBV7-2,TRBJ2-1,CASSPGTSSRRQFF,TGTGCCAGCAGCCCCGGGACTTCTAGCCGTCGCCAGTTCTTC
few,-,TRBV9,TRBJ1-1,CASSVAPGLEAKAFF,TGTGCCAGCAGCGTAGCTCCGGGGCTAGAGGCTAAAGCTTTCTTT
-,TRBD1,TRBV10-3,TRBJ1-1,CAISESRQGNTEAFF,TGTGCCATCAGTGAGTCAAGACAGGGAAACACTGAAGCTTTCTTT
-,-,TRBV20-1,TRBJ1-5,CSAEKTGGSNQPQHF,TGCAGTGCTGAAAAGACAGGCGGAAGCAATCAGCCCCAGCATTTT
-,TRBD2,TRBV10-3,TRBJ2-1,CAISLGKREGLNEQFF,TGTGCCATCAGCCTGGGTAAGCGGGAGGGCCTGAATGAGCAGTTCTTC
few,-,TRBV18,TRBJ1-1,CASSPIGILSEAFF,TGTGCCAGCTCACCGATTGGGATCCTGTCTGAAGCTTTCTTT
-,-,TRBV12-3/TRBV12-4,TRBJ1-1,CASSLSRRGTEAFF,TGTGCCAGCAGTTTGTCGCGACGGGGCACTGAAGCTTTCTTT
-,-,TRBV9,TRBJ2-3,CASSPHQGSTDTQYF,TGTGCCAGCAGCCCCCACCAGGGCAGCACAGATACGCAGTATTTT
few,-,TRBV5-1,TRBJ2-4,CASSWDPEGTQYF,TGCGCCAGCAGCTGGGACCCCGAGGGCACTCAGTACTTC
few,-,TRBV7-9,TRBJ1-2,CASSLRVGTDGYTF,TGTGCCAGCAGCTTACGTGTGGGCACGGATGGCTACACCTTC
-,TRBD1,TRBV19,TRBJ2-3,CASSSGQGVDTQYF,TGTGCCAGTAGTTCCGGACAGGGTGTAGATACGCAGTATTTT
few,-,TRBV6-5,TRBJ2-1,CASSFSTGVLYNEQFF,TGTGCCAGCAGCTTCTCTACGGGGGTACTATACAATGAGCAGTTCTTC
few,TRBD1,TRBV10-3,TRBJ2-5,CAARGTKETQYF,TGTGCCGCCAGGGGGACCAAAGAGACCCAGTACTTC
many,TRBD1,TRBV5-1,TRBJ2-3,CASSPDRSTDTQYF,TGCGCCAGCAGCCCGGACAGGAGCACAGATACGCAGTATTTT